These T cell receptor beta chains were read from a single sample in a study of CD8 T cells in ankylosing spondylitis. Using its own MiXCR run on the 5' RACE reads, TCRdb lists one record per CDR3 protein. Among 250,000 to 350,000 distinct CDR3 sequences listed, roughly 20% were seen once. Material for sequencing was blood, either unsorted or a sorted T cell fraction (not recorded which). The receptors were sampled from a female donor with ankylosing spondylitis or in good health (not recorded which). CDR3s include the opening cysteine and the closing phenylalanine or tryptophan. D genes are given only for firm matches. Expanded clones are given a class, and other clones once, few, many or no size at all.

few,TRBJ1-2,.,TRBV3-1,TGTGCCAGCAGCCAAGGCAGACATGATGGCTACACCTTC,CASSQGRHDGYTF
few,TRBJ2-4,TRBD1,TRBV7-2,TGTGCCAGCAGCCGGGACAGGGACCTAGCCAAAAACATTCAGTACTTC,CASSRDRDLAKNIQYF
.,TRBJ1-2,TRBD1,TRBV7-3,TGTGCCAGCAGCTCATCGACACCGGGACAGGGGGTTGGTGGCTACACCTTC,CASSSSTPGQGVGGYTF
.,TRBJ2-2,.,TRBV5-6,TGTGCCAGCAGCTTGAATCGGCGTTGGAACACCGGGGAGCTGTTTTTT,CASSLNRRWNTGELFF
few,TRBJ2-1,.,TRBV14,TGTGCCAGCAGCCAAGCCCTTGCCCGGGAGCAGTTCTTC,CASSQALAREQFF
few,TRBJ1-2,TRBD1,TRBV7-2,TGTGCCAGCAGCGGAACAGGGGCCTATGGCTACACCTTC,CASSGTGAYGYTF
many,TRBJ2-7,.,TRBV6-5,TGTGCCAGCAGTTACGCTCAGGGTCACGAGCAGTACTTC,CASSYAQGHEQYF
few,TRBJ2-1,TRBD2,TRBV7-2,TGTGCCACAGCGGGAGCGGGAGAGGCTGAGCAGTTCTTC,CATAGAGEAEQFF
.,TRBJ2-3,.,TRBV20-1,TGCAGTGCTAGAGACGGCAGTAGCCGCGCAGATACGCAGTATTTT,CSARDGSSRADTQYF
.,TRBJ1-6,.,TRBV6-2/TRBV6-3,TGTGCCAGCAGTTACTCGATATACTCACCCCTCCACTTT,CASSYSIYSPLHF
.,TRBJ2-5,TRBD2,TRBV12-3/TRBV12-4,TGTGCCAGCAGTCTCCAACTAGCGGGTACGGAGACCCAGTACTTC,CASSLQLAGTETQYF
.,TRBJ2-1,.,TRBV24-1,TGTGCCACCAGTGATTTGGCCGGTAGCTCCTACAATGAGCAGTTCTTC,CATSDLAGSSYNEQFF
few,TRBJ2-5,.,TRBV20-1,TGCAGCTTTTATCTGCGGCAAGAGACCCAGTACTTC,CSFYLRQETQYF
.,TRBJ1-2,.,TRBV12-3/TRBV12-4,TGTGCCAGCTCCAGGGAGGGCTATGGCTACACCTTC,CASSREGYGYTF
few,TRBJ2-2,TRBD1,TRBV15,TGTGCCACCAGCACACCGGGACAGCCTACCGGGGAGCTGTTTTTT,CATSTPGQPTGELFF
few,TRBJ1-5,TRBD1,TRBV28,TGTGCCAGCAGTTCCTGGACAGGGAATGGGCCCCAGCATTTT,CASSSWTGNGPQHF